The rows below give T cell receptor beta chains drawn from one sample of a study of lymphopenia after photon versus proton radiotherapy. Assay: immunoSEQ multiplex PCR; the TCRdb copy retains only in-frame clones and omits some. The sample consists of about 16,000 clones, under 90% of them appearing once. This material consisted of peripheral blood, taken from a patient treated with proton-based radiotherapy. The receptors stem from a man aged 65-85 years with pancreatic cancer. CDR3s include the opening cysteine and the closing phenylalanine or tryptophan. The order of the fields is clone size, V gene, J gene, D gene, CDR3 protein, CDR3 DNA. The D gene is left open where the match is weak. Some rows have no size entry. The others give once, few or many, or a class for an expanded clone.

.,TRBV2,TRBJ1-2,.,CASRAQGANYGYTF,TGTGCCAGCAGGGCACAGGGAGCTAACTATGGCTACACCTTC
.,TRBV4-2,TRBJ2-6,.,CASSQETSGANVLTF,TGTGCCAGCAGCCAAGAGACTAGTGGGGCCAACGTCCTGACTTTC
.,TRBV4-1,TRBJ2-3,TRBD2,CASSQVQVGLAGGKDTQYF,TGCGCCAGCAGCCAAGTCCAAGTCGGACTAGCGGGAGGAAAAGATACGCAGTATTTT
.,TRBV18,TRBJ1-1,.,CASSPLNTEAFF,TGTGCCAGCTCACCACTGAACACTGAAGCTTTCTTT
once,TRBV7-2,TRBJ1-5,TRBD1,CASSRDRGNQPQHF,TGTGCCAGCAGCAGGGACAGGGGCAATCAGCCCCAGCATTTT
.,TRBV7-6,TRBJ1-1,.,CASSADLNTEAFF,TGTGCCAGCAGCGCCGACCTGAACACTGAAGCTTTCTTT
.,TRBV11-3,TRBJ1-2,TRBD1,CASSSGQGAYGYTF,TGTGCCAGCAGCTCAGGACAGGGAGCCTATGGCTACACCTTC
.,TRBV5-1,TRBJ2-5,.,CASSPQGRSETQYF,TGCGCCAGCAGCCCACAGGGGAGGTCAGAGACCCAGTACTTC
.,TRBV6-1,TRBJ1-1,TRBD1,CASSLDRGLKTEAFF,TGTGCCAGCAGTCTTGACAGGGGGCTAAAGACTGAAGCTTTCTTT
.,TRBV10-3,TRBJ1-1,.,CAISAFRDTNTEAFF,TGTGCCATCAGTGCTTTCCGGGACACCAACACTGAAGCTTTCTTT
once,TRBV19,TRBJ1-1,.,CASTLDKYTEAFF,TGTGCCAGTACCCTGGACAAATACACTGAAGCTTTCTTT
.,TRBV29-1,TRBJ1-4,.,CSVGQRGEKLFF,TGCAGCGTCGGTCAGAGGGGTGAAAAACTGTTTTTT
.,TRBV6-5,TRBJ2-7,TRBD1,CASSVTGLNYEQYF,TGTGCCAGCAGTGTGACAGGGTTAAACTACGAGCAGTACTTC
few,TRBV11-3,TRBJ2-7,.,CASSLDRYEQYF,TGTGCCAGCAGCTTAGACCGGTACGAGCAGTACTTC
.,TRBV4-2,TRBJ2-1,.,CASSQDHLSGYNEQFF,TGTGCCAGCAGCCAAGATCATCTAAGCGGGTACAATGAGCAGTTCTTC
.,TRBV11-3,TRBJ2-7,TRBD2,CASSLPGGSTYEQYF,TGTGCCAGCAGCTTACCGGGCGGGAGCACCTACGAGCAGTACTTC
.,TRBV30,TRBJ1-2,TRBD1,CAWSPGTGYGYTF,TGTGCCTGGAGTCCCGGGACAGGGTATGGCTACACCTTC
once,TRBV15,TRBJ2-3,TRBD2,CATSRDGTSGPDTQYF,TGTGCCACCAGCAGAGATGGGACTAGCGGGCCAGATACGCAGTATTTT
.,TRBV15,TRBJ1-2,TRBD1,CATSIGGADYGYTF,TGTGCCACCAGCATAGGGGGCGCAGACTATGGCTACACCTTC
.,TRBV19,TRBJ2-1,TRBD2,CASIPAGVNNNEQFF,TGTGCCAGTATTCCAGCGGGAGTAAACAACAATGAGCAGTTCTTC
.,TRBV19,TRBJ1-2,.,CASSSWLTGITNYGYTF,TGTGCCAGTAGCAGTTGGCTTACCGGCATTACTAACTATGGCTACACCTTC
.,TRBV6-5,TRBJ1-1,TRBD1,CASTDRGGGTEAFF,TGTGCCAGCACCGACAGGGGTGGGGGGACTGAAGCTTTCTTT
.,TRBV30,TRBJ1-6,.,CAWSATGQSPLHF,TGTGCCTGGAGTGCAACAGGGCAATCACCCCTCCACTTT
.,TRBV11-2,TRBJ1-2,.,CASSLVDQGYGYTF,TGTGCCAGCAGCTTAGTGGATCAGGGATATGGCTACACCTTC
.,TRBV7-3,TRBJ2-1,TRBD2,CASSPLRLAGGRGSYNEQFF,TGTGCCAGCAGCCCCCTCAGGCTAGCGGGGGGGCGGGGCTCCTACAATGAGCAGTTCTTC
.,TRBV5-1,TRBJ2-1,TRBD2,CASSLVGVLAGFSYNEQFF,TGCGCCAGCAGCTTGGTGGGGGTACTAGCGGGCTTTTCCTACAATGAGCAGTTCTTC
.,TRBV5-6,TRBJ1-2,.,CASSPRRGSGYTF,TGTGCCAGCAGCCCCCGCAGGGGCAGTGGCTACACCTTC
.,TRBV6-6,TRBJ2-5,TRBD2,CASSSGTNQETQYF,TGTGCCAGCAGTTCCGGGACTAACCAAGAGACCCAGTACTTC
once,TRBV29-1,TRBJ2-3,.,CSAGYRGSDTQYF,TGCAGCGCGGGGTACCGGGGCTCAGATACGCAGTATTTT
.,TRBV7-2,TRBJ1-1,TRBD1,CASSTGQENTEAFF,TGTGCCAGCAGCACCGGACAGGAGAACACTGAAGCTTTCTTT
.,TRBV9,TRBJ1-6,.,CASSVTYNSPLHF,TGTGCCAGCAGCGTCACCTATAATTCACCCCTCCACTTT
few,TRBV5-6,TRBJ1-2,.,CASRLDWSNYGYTF,TGTGCCAGCAGATTGGATTGGTCTAACTATGGCTACACCTTC
.,TRBV5-6,TRBJ1-2,.,CASSLERREAYGYTF,TGTGCCAGCAGCTTGGAGAGGAGGGAAGCTTATGGCTACACCTTC
.,TRBV2,TRBJ1-1,.,CASGLTVNTEAFF,TGTGCCAGCGGACTTACAGTGAACACTGAAGCTTTCTTT
.,TRBV2,TRBJ2-1,.,CASMVGTYNEQFF,TGTGCCAGCATGGTAGGTACCTACAATGAGCAGTTCTTC
.,TRBV5-1,TRBJ1-1,.,CASSPGTNTEAFF,TGCGCCAGCAGCCCTGGGACCAACACTGAAGCTTTCTTT
.,TRBV19,TRBJ1-2,TRBD1,CASSSTGWSGGYTF,TGTGCCAGTAGTTCGACAGGGTGGAGTGGTGGCTACACCTTC
.,TRBV6-1,TRBJ1-4,TRBD1,CASSEPTGANEKLFF,TGTGCCAGCAGTGAACCTACAGGGGCTAATGAAAAACTGTTTTTT
few,TRBV6-6,TRBJ1-1,TRBD1,CASSRNTGGRTEAFF,TGTGCCAGCAGCCGAAATACAGGGGGAAGGACTGAAGCTTTCTTT
.,TRBV29-1,TRBJ1-1,.,CSVISRDRNTEAFF,TGCAGCGTTATATCACGGGATCGGAACACTGAAGCTTTCTTT
.,TRBV6-1,TRBJ2-4,TRBD2,CASSEEGSGSTSKNIQYF,TGTGCCAGCAGTGAAGAAGGTAGCGGGAGTACTTCCAAAAACATTCAGTACTTC
.,TRBV13,TRBJ1-2,.,CASSSGGLVGYTF,TGTGCCAGCAGCTCTGGGGGATTGGTCGGCTACACCTTC
.,TRBV6-1,TRBJ2-5,.,CASTETQAVPQYF,TGTGCCAGCACCGAAACACAGGCCGTACCTCAGTACTTC
once,TRBV7-9,TRBJ2-1,TRBD2,CASSFKRGSSYNEQFF,TGTGCCAGCAGCTTCAAGCGGGGGAGCTCCTACAATGAGCAGTTCTTC
.,TRBV9,TRBJ1-2,.,CASSPDAGRDYGYTF,TGTGCCAGCAGCCCAGATGCAGGGAGAGATTATGGCTACACCTTC
few,TRBV18,TRBJ1-2,.,CASSPEGGAEWGYTF,TGTGCCAGCTCACCGGAGGGGGGAGCTGAGTGGGGCTACACCTTC